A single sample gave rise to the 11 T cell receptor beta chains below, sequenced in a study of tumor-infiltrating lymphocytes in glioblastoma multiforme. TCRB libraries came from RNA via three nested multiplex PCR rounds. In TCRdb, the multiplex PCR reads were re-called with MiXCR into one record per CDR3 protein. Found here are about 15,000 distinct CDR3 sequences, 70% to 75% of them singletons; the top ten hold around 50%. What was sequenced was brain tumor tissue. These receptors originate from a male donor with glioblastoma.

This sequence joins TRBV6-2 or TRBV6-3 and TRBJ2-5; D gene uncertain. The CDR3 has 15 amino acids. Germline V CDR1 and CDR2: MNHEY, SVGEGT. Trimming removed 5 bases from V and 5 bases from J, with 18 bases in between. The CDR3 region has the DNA TGTGCCAGCAGTACGACGACCGGAAGGTTGGAGACCCAGTACTTC. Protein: CASSTTTGRLETQYF.

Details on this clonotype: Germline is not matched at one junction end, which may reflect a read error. This chain's CDR3 is CAGSYQGYDSPLHF. DNA for the CDR3: TGTGCCGGCAGTTACCAGGGCTATGATTCACCCCTCCACTTT. V usage is TRBV12-3 or TRBV12-4 and J usage is TRBJ1-6, with D possibly being TRBD1 (5 bases). This CDR3 contains 14 residues.

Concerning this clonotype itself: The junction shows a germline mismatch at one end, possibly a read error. The CDR3 nucleotides read TGTGTCAGTAGCTTAGGACTAGCGGGGAGCGCAGATACTCAGTATTTT. It translates to CVSSLGLAGSADTQYF. This sequence joins TRBV11-1 and TRBJ2-3; 12 nucleotides match TRBD2. Germline CDR1 reads SGHAT; CDR2 reads FQDESV (reference sequence). There are 16 residues in the CDR3.

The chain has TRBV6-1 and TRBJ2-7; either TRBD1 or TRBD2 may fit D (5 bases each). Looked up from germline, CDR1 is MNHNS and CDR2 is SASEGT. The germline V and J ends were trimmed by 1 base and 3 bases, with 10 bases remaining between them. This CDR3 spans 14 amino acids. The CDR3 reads CASSEDWGSYEQYF. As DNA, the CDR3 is TGTGCCAGCAGTGAAGACTGGGGGAGCTACGAGCAGTACTTC.

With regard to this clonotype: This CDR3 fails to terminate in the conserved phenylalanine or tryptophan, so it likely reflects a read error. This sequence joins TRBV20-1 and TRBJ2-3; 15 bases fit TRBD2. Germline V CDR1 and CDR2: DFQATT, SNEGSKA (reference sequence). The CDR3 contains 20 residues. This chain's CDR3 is CSASRPGLAGGPSSTDRQYL. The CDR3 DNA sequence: TGCAGTGCTAGTCGCCCCGGACTAGCGGGAGGGCCTAGTAGCACAGATAGGCAGTATTTA.

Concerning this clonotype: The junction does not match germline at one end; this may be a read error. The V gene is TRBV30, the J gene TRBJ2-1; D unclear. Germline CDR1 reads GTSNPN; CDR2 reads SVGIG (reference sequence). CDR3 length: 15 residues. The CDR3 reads CSWSRVLSSYNEQFF. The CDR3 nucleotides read TGTTCCTGGAGTAGAGTGTTAAGCTCCTACAATGAGCAGTTCTTC.

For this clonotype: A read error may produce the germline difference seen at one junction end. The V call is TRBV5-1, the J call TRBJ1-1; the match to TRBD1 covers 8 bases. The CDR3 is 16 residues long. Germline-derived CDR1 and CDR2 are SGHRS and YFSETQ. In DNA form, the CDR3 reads TGCGCCAGCAGCGCCGGACAGGGCTCACTGAACATTGAAGCTTTCTTT. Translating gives CASSAGQGSLNIEAFF.

In DNA form, the CDR3 reads TGTGTCGGCAGCTTACTGGCGGGAGTTTACAATGAGCAGTTCTTC. Protein sequence: CVGSLLAGVYNEQFF. The rearrangement links TRBV11-1 to TRBJ2-1; the match to TRBD2 covers 7 bases. This CDR3 has 15 residues. Germline CDR1 is SGHAT and CDR2 is FQDESV (reference sequence).

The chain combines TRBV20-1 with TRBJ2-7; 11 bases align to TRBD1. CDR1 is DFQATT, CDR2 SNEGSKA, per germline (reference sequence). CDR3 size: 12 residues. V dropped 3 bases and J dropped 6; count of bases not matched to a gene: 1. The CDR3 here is CSARDRGPEQYF. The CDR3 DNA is TGCAGTGCTAGGGACAGGGGGCCCGAGCAGTACTTC.

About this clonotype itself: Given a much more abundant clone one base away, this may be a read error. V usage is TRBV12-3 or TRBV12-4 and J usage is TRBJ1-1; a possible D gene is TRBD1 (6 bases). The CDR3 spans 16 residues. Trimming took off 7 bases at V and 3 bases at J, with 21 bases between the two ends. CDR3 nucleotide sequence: TGTGCCAGCACCATATTAAATCAGGGGCTGGACACTGAAGCTTTCTTT. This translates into CASTILNQGLDTEAFF.

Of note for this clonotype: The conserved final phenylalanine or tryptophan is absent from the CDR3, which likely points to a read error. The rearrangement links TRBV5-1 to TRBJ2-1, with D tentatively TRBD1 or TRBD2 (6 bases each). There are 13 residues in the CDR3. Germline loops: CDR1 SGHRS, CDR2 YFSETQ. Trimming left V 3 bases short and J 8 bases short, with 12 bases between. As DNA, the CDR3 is TGCGCCAGCAGCTCGGAGGGGGGAGATGAGCAGTTCATC. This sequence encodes CASSSEGGDEQFI.